The next 5 T cell receptor beta chains were all read from a single sample in a study of blood T cell repertoires in COVID-19. The table came from immunoSEQ multiplex PCR; TCRdb's copy has only in-frame clones and leaves some out. The repertoire holds roughly 330,000 clones, about 82% seen once, with around 1.5% in the top ten. Sequencing input: peripheral blood. Receptors were obtained from a woman aged 45-65 years with acute or convalescent COVID-19.

V gene TRBV6-1 combines with J gene TRBJ2-6; perhaps TRBD1 as D (6 bases). Germline V gene data show CDR1 as MNHNS and CDR2 as SASEGT. The V and J ends lost 2 bases and 0 bases respectively, with 17 bases between them. The CDR3 is made up of 19 amino acids. For the CDR3, the DNA is TGTGCCAGCAGTGAACGCGTCGGCAGGGGACACTCTGGGGCCAACGTCCTGACTTTC. It is translated as CASSERVGRGHSGANVLTF.

For this clone: The same CDR3 also results from other DNA sequences found in this sample. The genes are TRBV5-1 and TRBJ2-3; maybe TRBD2 (6 bases). The CDR3 has 14 residues. The germline gives CDR1 SGHRS, CDR2 YFSETQ. Trimming cost V 3 bases and J 3 bases, with 11 bases left between them. CDR3 sequence reads: CASSSGLATDTQYF. The DNA for the CDR3 is TGCGCCAGCAGCTCGGGACTTGCTACAGATACGCAGTATTTT.

The chain employs TRBV7-3 and TRBJ2-2, with 15 bases identical to TRBD2. V shed 5 bases, J shed 3 bases, and the junction held 10 bases outside the gene matches. Germline values: CDR1 SGHTA, CDR2 FQGTGA. There are 19 residues in the CDR3. The CDR3 spells CASSPPGWTSGRDTGELFF. The CDR3 coding sequence is TGTGCCAGCAGCCCCCCTGGGTGGACTAGCGGGAGGGACACCGGGGAGCTGTTTTTT.

This CDR3 is CASSEETGGGKFF. The CDR3 DNA sequence: TGTGCCAGCAGTGAAGAAACGGGAGGGGGGAAGTTCTTC. This chain uses TRBV2 with TRBJ2-1, with TRBD2 matching over 8 bases. The V gene end was trimmed by 1 base and the J gene end by 14 bases; junction bases not matched to a gene: 7. The CDR3 length is 13 residues. Germline V CDR1 and CDR2: SNHLY, FYNNEI.

The chain couples TRBV28 to TRBJ2-7; possibly TRBD2 for D (6 bases). The CDR3 has 16 amino acids. In germline, CDR1 is MDHEN, CDR2 SYDVKM. V lost 3 bases, J lost 2 bases, and 17 bases lay in between. The CDR3 bases are TGTGCCAGCAGTTTTATCGGCGGCGGGGTGCCCTACGAGCAGTACTTC. This codes for CASSFIGGGVPYEQYF.